Below, 27 T cell receptor beta chains from the same sample are listed, as sequenced in a study of cytomegalovirus exposure and HLA in healthy donors. Sequencing was performed with immunoSEQ multiplex PCR; in TCRdb, only in-frame clones are kept and a portion is missing. Of some 130,000 clones listed, about 94% are singletons. Sequencing input: PBMCs. The origin of the receptors is a man aged 18 to 30 in good health and CMV-seropositive.

This clone was seen just once. The V call is TRBV7-2, the J call TRBJ1-2; 8 positions match TRBD1. CDR1 is SGHTA and CDR2 is FQGNSA in the germline V gene. V trimming: 6 bases; J trimming: 5 bases; junction bases outside the gene matches: 5. CDR3 length: 13 residues. CDR3 residues: CASSPDRDYGYTF. The CDR3 region has the DNA TGTGCCAGCAGTCCGGACAGGGATTATGGCTACACCTTC.

This sequence joins TRBV4-1 and TRBJ2-1, with 12 bases aligning to TRBD2. The germline gives CDR1 MGHRA, CDR2 YSYEKL. V trimming: 6 bases; J trimming: 6 bases; junction bases outside the gene matches: 6. CDR3 size: 15 residues. As DNA, the CDR3 is TGCGCCAGCAGACCGGGACTAGCGGGTTCCAATGAGCAGTTCTTC. It encodes CASRPGLAGSNEQFF.

The chain uses TRBV23-1 and TRBJ1-2; TRBD1 is a possible D gene (5 bases). TRBV23-1 counts as an open reading frame of uncertain function. The V end lost 0 bases, the J end lost 7 bases, and 24 bases lay between the germline ends. CDR3 length equals 18 residues. The CDR3 is CASSQSYIQGQSPCGYTF. The CDR3 DNA reads as TGCGCCAGCAGTCAATCCTATATACAAGGACAATCCCCTTGTGGCTACACCTTC.

This chain connects TRBV7-2 to TRBJ2-1; 8 bases fit TRBD1. J lost 4 bases, V lost 4 bases, and 6 bases had no gene match. Germline V lookup: CDR1 SGHTA, CDR2 FQGNSA. CDR3 length: 15 residues. CDR3 sequence: CASSSDRGRYNEQFF. The CDR3 nucleotides read TGTGCCAGCAGCTCAGACAGGGGAAGGTACAATGAGCAGTTCTTC.

This rearrangement joins TRBV2 to TRBJ1-1; TRBD1 is a possible D gene (5 bases). V lost 5 bases, J lost 3 bases, and 7 bases lay in between. Germline V CDR1 and CDR2: SNHLY, FYNNEI. CDR3 length: 12 amino acids. The CDR3: CASSQGYTEAFF. For the CDR3, the DNA is TGTGCCAGCAGTCAGGGATACACTGAAGCTTTCTTT.

This sequence joins TRBV14 and TRBJ2-1, with 7 bases aligning to TRBD2. Germline values: CDR1 SGHDN, CDR2 FVKESK. This CDR3 has 15 residues. V shed 2 bases and J 7 bases; nucleotides not matched to a gene: 8. In nucleotides, the CDR3 is TGTGCCAGCAGCCAACCTAGCGGAGATCGGAATGAGCAGTTCTTC. This sequence encodes CASSQPSGDRNEQFF.

CDR3 bases: TGCGCCAGCAGCCCCGAGGGTTTGGGATTCAATCAGCCCCAGCATTTT. The encoded protein is CASSPEGLGFNQPQHF. The chain is built from TRBV5-1 and TRBJ1-5; D gene uncertain. CDR3 length: 16 amino acids. V lost 4 bases and J 3 bases, leaving 17 bases between the germline ends. Looked up from germline, CDR1 is SGHRS and CDR2 is YFSETQ.

The chain recombines TRBV12-5 with TRBJ1-1; D uncertain. The germline V gene encodes CDR1 LGHNT and CDR2 FRNRAP. The V gene lost 2 bases and the J gene lost 10 bases, with 8 bases spanning the gap. There are 11 residues in the CDR3. The DNA of the CDR3 is TGTGCTAGTGGTTTGTCGTATTTAGCTTTCTTT. Translated, it gives CASGLSYLAFF.

The genes are TRBV10-2 and TRBJ1-3, with D tentatively TRBD1 (6 bases). V gave up 4 bases and J gave up 5 bases, with 9 bases separating them. The germline gives CDR1 WSHSY, CDR2 SAAADI. This CDR3 has 13 amino acids. CDR3 nucleotide sequence: TGCGCCAGCAGTGGGCAGGGGAGAAACACCATATATTTT. This sequence encodes CASSGQGRNTIYF.

The J gene is TRBJ1-5, the V gene TRBV7-2; 9 nucleotides align to TRBD1. CDR1 is SGHTA and CDR2 is FQGNSA in the germline V gene. The V gene end was trimmed by 4 bases and the J gene end by 5 bases; junction bases not matched to a gene: 9. The CDR3 contains 16 residues. CDR3 sequence: CASSSGTGLFDQPQHF. For the CDR3, the DNA is TGTGCCAGCAGCTCCGGGACAGGGTTATTCGATCAGCCCCAGCATTTT.

This rearrangement joins TRBV4-1 to TRBJ2-3; 14 nucleotides align to TRBD2. This CDR3 spans 18 amino acids. After removal of 6 bases from V and 4 bases from J, the junction contained 12 bases not matched to a gene. Germline lookup yields CDR1 MGHRA and CDR2 YSYEKL. The CDR3 DNA follows: TGCGCCAGCAGTCCCCGACTAGCGGGAGGGCCTGGATCAGATACGCAGTATTTT. This sequence encodes CASSPRLAGGPGSDTQYF.

The V call is TRBV2, the J call TRBJ1-1; 8 bases are shared with TRBD1. V shed 3 bases, J shed 0 bases, and the junction held 6 bases outside the gene matches. CDR1 and CDR2 from the germline V gene are SNHLY and FYNNEI. The CDR3 loop spans 16 amino acids. DNA of the CDR3: TGTGCCAGCAGTGAGAGCAGGGGGCTGCTGAACACTGAAGCTTTCTTT. Protein: CASSESRGLLNTEAFF.

V is TRBV7-3 and J is TRBJ2-7; 7 nucleotides align to TRBD2. With V trimmed by 1 base and J by 3 bases, 9 bases remained unmatched. The CDR3 has 16 amino acids. Germline V gene data show CDR1 as SGHTA and CDR2 as FQGTGA. The CDR3 region is CASSLRGGSSVYEQYF. CDR3 coding DNA: TGTGCCAGCAGCTTAAGGGGCGGGAGTTCGGTCTACGAGCAGTACTTC.

The chain joins TRBV2 to TRBJ1-2; D call uncertain. Germline V CDR1 and CDR2: SNHLY, FYNNEI. The V gene lost 3 bases and the J gene lost 4 bases, with 9 bases spanning the gap. This CDR3 comprises 13 residues. DNA for the CDR3: TGTGCCAGCAGTGATGCGGCAGCCTATGGCTACACCTTC. As protein: CASSDAAAYGYTF.

This chain joins TRBV28 and TRBJ2-3; D remains ambiguous. The germline V and J ends were trimmed by 2 bases and 2 bases, with 5 bases remaining between them. CDR3 length: 13 residues. Germline V lookup: CDR1 MDHEN, CDR2 SYDVKM. The CDR3 reads CASSLIITDTQYF. The CDR3 DNA sequence: TGTGCCAGCAGTTTAATAATCACAGATACGCAGTATTTT.

The rearrangement uses TRBV6-5 and TRBJ2-1; weak D call: TRBD1 (6 bases). Deletions cut 0 bases from V and 5 bases from J, with 14 bases between. CDR1 and CDR2 (germline): MNHEY, SVGAGI. The CDR3 covers 16 residues. The CDR3 sequence is CASSYSEQGWDNEQFF. In DNA form, the CDR3 reads TGTGCCAGCAGTTACTCGGAACAGGGATGGGACAATGAGCAGTTCTTC.

V is TRBV5-1 and J is TRBJ1-3; weak D call: TRBD1 (6 bases). The germline gives CDR1 SGHRS, CDR2 YFSETQ. This CDR3 comprises 17 residues. V was cut by 4 bases and J by 0 bases, with 17 bases left in between. This CDR3 is CASSPGHILSSGNTIYF. Here the CDR3 DNA reads TGCGCCAGCAGCCCGGGACATATTCTGAGCTCTGGAAACACCATATATTTT.

CDR3 region: CASSSWARQLGGEKLFF. The CDR3 region has the DNA TGTGCCAGCAGCTCTTGGGCCCGCCAGTTGGGGGGTGAAAAACTGTTTTTT. The gene calls are TRBV11-2 and TRBJ1-4, with a possible D match to TRBD1 (5 bases). V was clipped by 4 bases and J by 7 bases, with 22 bases between them. Germline V gives CDR1 SGHAT, CDR2 FQNNGV. This CDR3 region has 17 residues. Combining the CDR3 with reference TRBV11-2 and TRBJ1-4 gives the whole variable domain EAGVAQSPRYKIIEKRQSVAFWCNPISGHATLYWYQQILGQGPKLLIQFQNNGVVDDSQLPKDRFSAERLKGVDSTLKIQPAKLEDSAVYLCASSSWARQLGGEKLFFGSGTQLSVL.

The chain links TRBV28 to TRBJ2-7; D not resolved. CDR3 size: 12 residues. Trimming stripped 2 bases from V and 6 bases from J, with 8 bases between. Germline V lookup: CDR1 MDHEN, CDR2 SYDVKM. The CDR3 coding sequence is TGTGCCAGCAGTTTAGTGTCGGGCGAGCAGTACTTC. Protein sequence: CASSLVSGEQYF. The variable domain in full, with the rest retrieved from reference TRBV28 and TRBJ2-7, is DVKVTQSSRYLVKRTGEKVFLECVQDMDHENMFWYRQDPGLGLRLIYFSYDVKMKEKGDIPEGYSVSREKKERFSLILESASTNQTSMYLCASSLVSGEQYFGPGTRLTVT.

This clone was counted once. This chain uses TRBV2 with TRBJ2-6, with TRBD1 matching 7 bases. In germline, CDR1 is SNHLY, CDR2 FYNNEI. Losses at the gene ends were 8 bases for V and 2 bases for J; bases not matched to a gene: 0. CDR3 length equals 13 residues. The CDR3 DNA follows: TGTGCCAGCGACAGGGCTGGGGCCAACGTCCTGACTTTC. It yields the protein CASDRAGANVLTF.

The rearrangement joins TRBV19 to TRBJ1-4; 7 bases align to TRBD1. This CDR3 is built from 15 residues. Losses at the gene ends were 3 bases for V and 4 bases for J; bases not matched to a gene: 5. Germline V lookup: CDR1 LNHDA, CDR2 SQIVND (reference sequence). The CDR3 loop is CASSIVAGGNEKLFF. CDR3 nucleotide sequence: TGTGCCAGTAGTATCGTGGCAGGGGGTAATGAAAAACTGTTTTTT.

J is TRBJ2-1 and V is TRBV6-1; 8 bases line up with TRBD2. CDR3 length: 12 residues. Germline V CDR1 and CDR2: MNHNS, SASEGT. The J segment lost 9 bases and the V segment lost 6 bases, leaving 4 bases of the junction unmatched. CDR3 loop: CASRTSVSEQFF. CDR3 DNA: TGTGCCAGCAGGACTAGCGTGAGTGAGCAGTTCTTC.

Here the CDR3 reads CASSFREDEQYF. In nucleotides, the CDR3 is TGTGCCAGCTCATTCAGGGAGGACGAGCAGTACTTC. The chain combines TRBV18 with TRBJ2-7; tentatively, D is TRBD2 (6 bases). CDR1 and CDR2 from the germline V gene are KGHSH and LQKENI. Trimming took off 5 bases at V and 5 bases at J, with 10 bases between the two ends. This CDR3 is built from 12 residues.

The chain is built from TRBV20-1 and TRBJ2-7; D remains unclear. The V gene's germline CDR1 is DFQATT and CDR2 SNEGSKA (reference sequence). The CDR3 sequence is 11 residues long. V was trimmed by 0 bases and J by 9 bases, leaving 9 bases between them. Here the CDR3 DNA reads TGCAGTGCTAGAGATCCTAGAAGGCAGTACTTC. Translated, it gives CSARDPRRQYF.

The sample holds one count of this clone. The J gene is TRBJ2-1, the V gene TRBV29-1; perhaps TRBD2 as D (6 bases). The length of the CDR3 is 16 residues. V lost 2 bases and J 8 bases, leaving 22 bases between the germline ends. The germline gives CDR1 SQVTM, CDR2 ANQGSEA. CDR3 nucleotide sequence: TGCAGCGTTGAACCTGGGCGGGGAGCCGCGGCCTATGAGCAGTTCTTC. Residues: CSVEPGRGAAAYEQFF.

This clone was recorded once. The V call is TRBV2, the J call TRBJ1-2; the match to TRBD1 covers 8 bases. Germline V gene data show CDR1 as SNHLY and CDR2 as FYNNEI. After removal of 4 bases from V and 6 bases from J, the junction contained 10 bases not matched to a gene. The CDR3 totals 15 residues. CDR3 residues: CASSGQGANFDGYTF. The DNA for the CDR3 is TGTGCCAGCAGTGGGCAGGGGGCCAATTTTGATGGCTACACCTTC.

V is TRBV13 and J is TRBJ1-4; 9 bases align to TRBD1. V lost 4 bases and J lost 7; bases outside the gene matches: 4. Germline V CDR1 and CDR2: PRHDT, FYEKMQ (reference sequence). The CDR3 runs to 14 residues. CDR3 protein: CASSSTDRGEKLFF. The CDR3 coding sequence is TGTGCCAGCAGCTCGACGGACAGGGGTGAAAAACTGTTTTTT.